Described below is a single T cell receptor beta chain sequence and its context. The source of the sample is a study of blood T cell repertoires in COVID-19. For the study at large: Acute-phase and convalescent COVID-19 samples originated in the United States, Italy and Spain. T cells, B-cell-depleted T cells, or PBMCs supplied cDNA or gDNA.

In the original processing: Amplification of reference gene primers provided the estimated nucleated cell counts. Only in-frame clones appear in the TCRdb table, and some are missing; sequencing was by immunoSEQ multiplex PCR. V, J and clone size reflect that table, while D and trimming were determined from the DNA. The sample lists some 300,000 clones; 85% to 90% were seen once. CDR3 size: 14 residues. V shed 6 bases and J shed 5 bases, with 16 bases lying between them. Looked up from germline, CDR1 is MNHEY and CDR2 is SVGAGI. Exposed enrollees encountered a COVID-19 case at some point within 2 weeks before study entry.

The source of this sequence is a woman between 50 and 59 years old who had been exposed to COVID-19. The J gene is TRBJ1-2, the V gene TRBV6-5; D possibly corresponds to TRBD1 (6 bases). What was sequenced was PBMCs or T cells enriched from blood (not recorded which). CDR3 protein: CASRQTGNEYGYTF. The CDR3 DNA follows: TGTGCCAGCAGACAGACAGGAAATGAATATGGCTACACCTTC.